What follows are 26 T cell receptor beta chains derived from one specimen sequenced in a study of blood T cell repertoires in COVID-19. Profiled with immunoSEQ multiplex PCR; TCRdb holds only in-frame clones, not every one. This table has 120,000 to 150,000 clones, 88% appearing once. The sample consisted of peripheral blood. The receptors were gathered from a human donor with COVID-19, enrolled during active disease. The donor label of this sample is uncertain.

The CDR3 DNA sequence: TGCAGCGTTGAGGGACAGGTGAACACTGAAGCTTTCTTT. As protein: CSVEGQVNTEAFF. The rearrangement links TRBV29-1 to TRBJ1-1; 8 bases agree with TRBD1. In germline, CDR1 is SQVTM, CDR2 ANQGSEA. This CDR3 comprises 13 residues. The ends lost 3 bases at V and 0 bases at J; junction bases unmatched: 0.

The chain joins TRBV9 to TRBJ2-5, with 10 nucleotides matching TRBD1. The CDR3 contains 15 residues. The germline gives CDR1 SGDLS, CDR2 YYNGEE. J gave up 4 bases and V 3 bases, and 6 bases lay outside the gene matches. The CDR3 sequence: CASSADRGLRETQYF. CDR3 DNA sequence: TGTGCCAGCAGCGCTGACAGGGGGCTCAGAGAGACCCAGTACTTC.

The CDR3 loop reads CASSWGQGGSTEAFF. The CDR3 DNA is TGTGCCAGCAGTTGGGGGCAGGGAGGGAGCACTGAAGCTTTCTTT. The chain employs TRBV6-6 and TRBJ1-1; TRBD1 might be the D (6 bases). Germline V lookup: CDR1 MNHNY, CDR2 SVGAGI (reference sequence). This CDR3 spans 15 amino acids. Trimming pared 4 bases from V and 4 bases from J, leaving 16 bases between.

This clone was seen a handful of times. V is TRBV7-3 and J is TRBJ2-7; D ambiguous. The CDR3 consists of 15 residues. V shed 1 base and J shed 2 bases, with 12 bases lying between them. Germline V gene lookup returns CDR1 SGHTA and CDR2 FQGTGA. The CDR3 region has the DNA TGTGCCAGCAGCTTAAGCCCTAGTCTTGCCTACGAGCAGTACTTC. Its translation is CASSLSPSLAYEQYF.

V gene TRBV9 combines with J gene TRBJ2-2, with D possibly matching TRBD2 (6 bases). The germline CDR1 and CDR2 sequences are SGDLS and YYNGEE. Trimming removed 3 bases at V and 1 base at J, with 10 bases between. This CDR3 region has 15 residues. Here the CDR3 reads CASSGGDLNTGELFF. As DNA, the CDR3 is TGTGCCAGCAGCGGCGGGGACTTGAACACCGGGGAGCTGTTTTTT.

This chain connects TRBV9 to TRBJ1-1; 9 bases agree with TRBD1. Losses at the gene ends were 3 bases for V and 5 bases for J; bases not matched to a gene: 5. Germline V gene data show CDR1 as SGDLS and CDR2 as YYNGEE. The CDR3 runs 14 residues. The DNA of the CDR3 is TGTGCCAGCAGCGGCGGACAGGGGTTGACTGAAGCTTTCTTT. Its protein product is CASSGGQGLTEAFF.

This chain joins TRBV5-4 and TRBJ1-3; 11 bases are a match to TRBD1. The germline V gene encodes CDR1 SGHNT and CDR2 YYREEE (reference sequence). The V gene end was trimmed by 2 bases and the J gene end by 3 bases; junction bases not matched to a gene: 7. There are 17 residues in the CDR3. For the CDR3, the DNA is TGTGCCAGCAGCTTTGGGACAGGGGGATTTTTTGGAAACACCATATATTTT. Translation gives CASSFGTGGFFGNTIYF. Full variable domain (missing parts from reference TRBV5-4 and TRBJ1-3): ETGVTQSPTHLIKTRGQQVTLRCSSQSGHNTVSWYQQALGQGPQFIFQYYREEENGRGNFPPRFSGLQFPNYSSELNVNALELDDSALYLCASSFGTGGFFGNTIYFGEGSWLTVV.

The rearrangement links TRBV6-5 to TRBJ1-5; no definite D call. This CDR3 has 13 amino acids. Germline CDR1 and CDR2: MNHEY and SVGAGI. V was pared by 6 bases and J by 8 bases, with 14 bases between. DNA of the CDR3: TGTGCCAGCAGCCCCCAGGTGTTCAAGCCCCAGCATTTT. Translated, it gives CASSPQVFKPQHF.

This sequence joins TRBV9 and TRBJ1-4; D gene ambiguous. V dropped 4 bases and J dropped 10 bases, with 17 bases sitting between them. The CDR3 spans 14 residues. Germline V CDR1 and CDR2: SGDLS, YYNGEE. Written as DNA, the CDR3 is TGTGCCAGCAGCTTGAGAGAGAGGCGGGGAAAACTGTTTTTT. It translates to CASSLRERRGKLFF.

The chain couples TRBV6-6 to TRBJ2-3; 9 positions match TRBD2. V was clipped by 5 bases and J by 3 bases; unmatched bases: 12. The length of the CDR3 is 17 residues. Germline CDR1 and CDR2: MNHNY and SVGAGI (reference sequence). CDR3 sequence reads: CASSPYGRGGETDTQYF. As DNA, the CDR3 is TGTGCCAGCAGTCCCTACGGGCGGGGGGGCGAGACAGATACGCAGTATTTT.

V gene TRBV24-1 combines with J gene TRBJ1-5; D is unclear. Per the germline V gene, CDR1 is KGHDR and CDR2 is SFDVKD. This CDR3 region has 14 residues. Trimming cost V 0 bases and J 0 bases, with 2 bases left between them. The CDR3 DNA reads TGTGCCACCAGTGATTTGCGTAGCAATCAGCCCCAGCATTTT. It translates to CATSDLRSNQPQHF.

In this sample, this clone turned up a few times. This sequence joins TRBV2 and TRBJ1-1; tentative D call: TRBD1 (6 bases). Trimming cost V 6 bases and J 5 bases, with 10 bases left between them. CDR3 size: 12 residues. Germline-derived CDR1 and CDR2 are SNHLY and FYNNEI. CDR3 sequence (DNA): TGTGCCAGCAGGGTGGACAGAACTGAAGCTTTCTTT. The encoded protein is CASRVDRTEAFF.

V usage is TRBV5-1 and J usage is TRBJ2-7; D is possibly TRBD2 (7 bases). Trimming pared 6 bases from V and 1 base from J, leaving 17 bases between. This CDR3 comprises 15 residues. Germline assignment: CDR1 SGHRS and CDR2 YFSETQ. CDR3 DNA sequence: TGCGCCAGCACCCGAACGGCGGGGGCGTCCTACGAGCAGTACTTC. It codes for CASTRTAGASYEQYF.

The V and J genes are TRBV5-1 and TRBJ2-5; 7 bases fit TRBD2. The CDR3 covers 14 residues. Trimming at V came to 0 bases and at J to 5 bases, leaving 4 bases not matched to a gene. Per germline, CDR1 SGHRS and CDR2 YFSETQ. The chain's CDR3 is CASSLGSGGETQYF. The CDR3 DNA is TGCGCCAGCAGCTTGGGGTCCGGGGGGGAGACCCAGTACTTC.

The V and J genes are TRBV19 and TRBJ2-4, with 7 nucleotides matching TRBD1. The V segment lost 1 base and the J segment 3 bases; nucleotides outside the gene matches: 6. Germline V gene lookup returns CDR1 LNHDA and CDR2 SQIVND (reference sequence). CDR3 length: 16 amino acids. The CDR3: CASSIGGGAGKNIQYF. The CDR3 DNA sequence: TGTGCCAGTAGTATAGGAGGGGGCGCAGGCAAAAACATTCAGTACTTC.

The V call is TRBV5-1, the J call TRBJ1-5, with 8 bases matching TRBD1. The V segment lost 2 bases and the J segment 4 bases; nucleotides outside the gene matches: 5. CDR1 is SGHRS and CDR2 is YFSETQ in the germline V gene. The length of the CDR3 is 15 residues. CDR3 nucleotides: TGCGCCAGCAGCTTCCAGGGGGCATTGAATCAGCCCCAGCATTTT. Translating gives CASSFQGALNQPQHF. Complete variable domain (other parts from reference TRBV5-1 and TRBJ1-5): KAGVTQTPRYLIKTRGQQVTLSCSPISGHRSVSWYQQTPGQGLQFLFEYFSETQRNKGNFPGRFSGRQFSNSRSEMNVSTLELGDSALYLCASSFQGALNQPQHFGDGTRLSIL.

The chain employs TRBV6-5 and TRBJ1-2, with 8 bases lining up with TRBD1. The CDR3 has 14 residues. Looked up from germline, CDR1 is MNHEY and CDR2 is SVGAGI. The V gene end was trimmed by 5 bases and the J gene end by 7 bases; junction bases not matched to a gene: 9. CDR3 residues: CASSPDRVSAGYTF. The CDR3, as DNA: TGTGCCAGCAGTCCGGACAGGGTTTCGGCTGGCTACACCTTC.

The chain is built from TRBV5-4 and TRBJ2-5; 7 nucleotides agree with TRBD1. The germline V gene has CDR1 SGHNT and CDR2 YYREEE (reference sequence). The CDR3 is 14 amino acids. V was clipped by 5 bases and J by 4 bases; unmatched bases: 8. CDR3 amino acids: CASRRNRGRETQYF. CDR3 DNA: TGTGCCAGCAGACGGAACAGGGGACGAGAGACCCAGTACTTC.

This clone is labeled medium-sized. The V gene is TRBV12-5, the J gene TRBJ2-2; D is possibly TRBD2 (6 bases). The germline V gene has CDR1 LGHNT and CDR2 FRNRAP. The CDR3 length is 15 residues. With 5 bases removed from V and 7 bases from J, the gap between germline ends came to 17 bases. The CDR3 nucleotides read TGTGCTAGTGGTCCTGGTATCCTCGGGGGCGGGGAGCTGTTTTTT. It codes for CASGPGILGGGELFF.

This chain connects TRBV4-1 to TRBJ1-5; weak D call: TRBD1 (6 bases). The CDR3 is 15 residues long. The V and J ends lost 2 bases and 5 bases respectively, with 13 bases between them. From germline, CDR1 is MGHRA and CDR2 YSYEKL. The CDR3, as DNA: TGCGCCAGCAGCCAAAGCAGGGGTTCCTATCAGCCCCAGCATTTT. This codes for CASSQSRGSYQPQHF.

The rearrangement uses TRBV5-1 and TRBJ1-6, with D possibly matching TRBD1 (5 bases). CDR1 is SGHRS and CDR2 is YFSETQ in the germline V gene. CDR3 length: 17 amino acids. Trimming pared 0 bases from V and 9 bases from J, leaving 19 bases between. The CDR3 sequence is CASSLGPQVRRGSPLHF. CDR3 bases: TGCGCCAGCAGCTTGGGACCACAGGTCCGGCGTGGTTCACCCCTCCACTTT.

The chain recombines TRBV2 with TRBJ1-2; possibly TRBD1 for D (6 bases). CDR1 SNHLY and CDR2 FYNNEI come from the germline V gene. The ends were cut back, 0 bases at V and 5 bases at J, with 10 bases in the middle. There are 14 residues in the CDR3. CDR3 residues: CASSEAGARYGYTF. The CDR3 DNA reads TGTGCCAGCAGTGAAGCGGGGGCGCGATATGGCTACACCTTC.

This chain connects TRBV5-1 to TRBJ1-3, with a tentative D call TRBD1 (5 bases). The V end was cut by 1 base, the J end by 2 bases, with 7 bases between. The CDR3 loop spans 14 amino acids. Germline CDR1 is SGHRS and CDR2 is YFSETQ. DNA for the CDR3: TGCGCCAGCAGCTTGCAGGGTACTGGAAACACCATATATTTT. As protein: CASSLQGTGNTIYF.

This chain links TRBV19 with TRBJ1-6, with TRBD1 identical over 7 bases. V shed 1 base, J shed 9 bases, and the junction held 9 bases outside the gene matches. CDR3 length: 16 residues. Germline V CDR1 and CDR2: LNHDA, SQIVND (reference sequence). The CDR3 bases are TGTGCCAGTAGTATAGGCACCGGGACAGAAATTTCACCCCTCCACTTT. It is translated as CASSIGTGTEISPLHF.

The chain joins TRBV7-9 to TRBJ2-3, with D perhaps matching TRBD1 (5 bases). Per the germline V gene, CDR1 is SEHNR and CDR2 is FQNEAQ (reference sequence). The CDR3 is 14 amino acids. Trimming left V 1 base short and J 4 bases short, with 9 bases between. The CDR3 bases are TGTGCCAGCAGCTTAGGCTGGGGCCCAGATACGCAGTATTTT. It encodes CASSLGWGPDTQYF.

J is TRBJ2-2 and V is TRBV7-3, with D unresolved. With 4 bases removed from V and 1 base from J, the gap between germline ends came to 4 bases. The CDR3 extends over 13 amino acids. Germline V gene sequence: CDR1 SGHTA, CDR2 FQGTGA. The CDR3 here is CASSSVNTGELFF. The CDR3 region has the DNA TGTGCCAGCAGCTCTGTGAACACCGGGGAGCTGTTTTTT.